This entry describes one TCR beta chain. This clonotype occurred many times. Its cognate antigen has yet to be identified. No base-level quality is on record; no much larger clone is a single base apart. For repertoire sequencing, TCR beta CDR3 regions were amplified from RNA transcripts. The first round was an RT-PCR using HTBI primers with the Qiagen OneStep RT-PCR kit, and this first round was followed by a second-round multiplex PCR, then size selection and purification. Libraries were sequenced on an Illumina HiSeq2000 using paired-end 100 bp reads. As for how the authors treated the data: SOAPnuke was used to process the reads, removing any read that contained adapters or uncalled bases, had a mean Phred below 15, or lacked an exact match to the constant primer or identifier. COPE v1.2.5 was used to merge high-quality paired reads. Each unique nucleotide sequence was treated as a clonotype, and MiTCR v1.1 was used to align the clonotypes to the IMGT TRB V, D and J references. The analysis was limited to V-J combinations with a frequency above 0.0001, which together covered just over 98% of the repertoires. For each V-J combination, a TCR clonal expansion and chaos score was defined as F50 clonal expansion divided by the chaos observed in the TCRdist matrix. Features were reduced by Welch's t-statistics and random forest to over 10 V-J combinations, which fed a naive Bayes classifier. Thyroid-blood repertoire similarity was quantified with the Morisita-Horn index. TCRdb handled the public reads itself, with Q25 trimming in fastp and clone calling in MiXCR, and kept productive beta chains. CDR3 protein duplicates are merged, each entry listing the most common genes and DNA. The V and J calls shown here were made by TCRdb, not taken from the authors' results. The sample has about 740,000 distinct CDR3 sequences on record, around 40% of them singletons. The top ten clones comprise about 40% of the sample.

The entry originates in a study of Graves' ophthalmopathy and Graves' hyperthyroidism (dated by TCRdb to between 2018 and 2020). Regarding the research as a whole: Peripheral blood was collected at initial diagnosis, before any treatment. The study used signatures of the TCR beta repertoire to tell Graves' ophthalmopathy apart from Graves' hyperthyroidism and to predict which patients would progress to ophthalmopathy. In total, under 150 blood samples were TCR-sequenced: 40 to 45 ophthalmopathy, some 75 hyperthyroidism and roughly 17 hyperthyroidism-to-ophthalmopathy patients. To explore V-J signatures that distinguish ophthalmopathy from hyperthyroidism, a discovery set of about a hundred patients was enrolled, made up of over 40 with ophthalmopathy and roughly 55 with stable hyperthyroidism. For independent validation, a separate cohort was made up of some 18 hyperthyroidism patients plus 17 patients who later progressed from hyperthyroidism to ophthalmopathy. In six hyperthyroidism patients, the T-cell repertoire of thyroid tissue was compared with the T-cell repertoire of blood. Following sampling, methimazole starting at 30 mg daily was administered to hyperthyroidism patients, and high-dose intravenous methylprednisolone was administered to ophthalmopathy patients. General conclusions and limits of the study: In cross-validation, the 13-signature model distinguished ophthalmopathy from stable hyperthyroidism with approximately 90% sensitivity and roughly 81% specificity, and in the test set the corresponding values were roughly 80% and 76%. Most expanded thyroid clonotypes with frequency above 0.001 were also detected in blood, suggesting blood repertoires may reflect the thyroid immune response. Sample size was not predetermined statistically, and investigators were not blinded to group allocation. In validation, the model predicted ophthalmopathy progression with nearly 71% sensitivity and around 72% specificity; about a dozen predicted patients were CT-confirmed with GO in a median of approximately six months.

Patients with ophthalmopathy had moderately to severely active disease, with a Clinical Activity Score of 3 or more, a NOSPECS grade of 4 or more, and a disease duration of less than 3 months. Anyone with other autoimmune diseases, uncontrolled infections, pregnancy or lactation was excluded from the study. Diagnosis relied on clinical symptoms, serum thyroxine, TRAb, thyroid ultrasound and orbital computed tomography. Using Ficoll-Paque density gradient centrifugation, PBMCs were isolated from over 8.5 ml of fresh peripheral blood. Trizol reagent was used to extract the total RNA, and its quality was then checked on an Agilent 2100 Bioanalyzer. The sequence was collected from an adult man with Graves' ophthalmopathy. The sample taken for sequencing was peripheral blood.

CDR3 reads: CASSLVVLGTGDEDSPLHF. The DNA reads as follows: TGTGCCAGCAGCTTAGTCGTATTGGGGACAGGCGATGAGGATTCACCCCTCCACTTT. The sequence is built from TRBV7-8 and TRBJ1-6, with 8 central nucleotides matching TRBD1. From its cysteine to its phenylalanine, the CDR3 spans 19 amino acids. Here the CDR3 DNA is all that survives: 57 bases in frame from base 1. CDR1 and CDR2, per the germline V gene, are SGHVS and FQNEAQ. V and J are trimmed by 1 base and 8 bases, and the gene matches miss 16 bases of the junction.